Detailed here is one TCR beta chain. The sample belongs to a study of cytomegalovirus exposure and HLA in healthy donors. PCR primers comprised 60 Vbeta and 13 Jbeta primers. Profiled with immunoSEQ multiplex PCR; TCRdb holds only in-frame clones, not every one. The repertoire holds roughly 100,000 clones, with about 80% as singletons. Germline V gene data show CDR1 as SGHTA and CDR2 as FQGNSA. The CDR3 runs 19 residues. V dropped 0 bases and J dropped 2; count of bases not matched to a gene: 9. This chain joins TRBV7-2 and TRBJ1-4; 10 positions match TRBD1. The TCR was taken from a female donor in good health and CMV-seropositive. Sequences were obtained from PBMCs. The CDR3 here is CASSLAGRDRGRTNEKLFF. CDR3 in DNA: TGTGCCAGCAGCTTAGCTGGTAGGGACAGGGGACGGACTAATGAAAAACTGTTTTTT.